The clone carrying this T cell receptor (beta chain) was detected a few times. What it binds is unknown. Sequencing was performed with immunoSEQ multiplex PCR; in TCRdb, only in-frame clones are kept and a portion is missing. The sample gives about 150,000 clones, roughly nine tenths of which show up once; 5.5% is in the top ten. This sample was included in a study of T cell responses to AZD1222 COVID-19 vaccine. Findings and caveats of the study: No day 14 peak samples; only post-peak repertoires were characterized.

Trimming removed 2 bases from V and 4 bases from J, with 15 bases in between. The CDR3 extends over 15 amino acids. Looked up from germline, CDR1 is SGDLS and CDR2 is YYNGEE. The input for sequencing was peripheral blood, taken on day 0 of MenACWY control vaccination. This TCR was sampled from an adult in good health. The chain couples TRBV9 to TRBJ2-5; D possibly corresponds to TRBD2 (6 bases). The CDR3 region has the DNA TGTGCCAGCAGCGTCACGACTAGTTGGGGAGAGACCCAGTACTTC. Translation gives CASSVTTSWGETQYF.